This T cell receptor (beta chain) was profiled in a study of T cells in Graves' hyperthyroidism and ophthalmopathy. The overall study: The initial diagnosis was the point when peripheral blood was collected, ahead of any treatment.

Regions amplified from RNA transcripts were the TCR beta CDR3 regions. TCR CDR3 regions were first amplified by RT-PCR with HTBI primers. TCRdb passed the multiplex PCR reads through MiXCR, listing each CDR3 protein once. The data hold approximately 400,000 distinct CDR3 sequences, with 19% observed a single time. An absence of ophthalmopathy progression within 18 months meant stable Graves' hyperthyroidism. Subjects aged 18 to 65 presented with newly diagnosed hyperthyroidism of less than 2 months' duration. Fresh peripheral blood, roughly 10 ml of it, supplied the PBMCs. This CDR3 contains 15 residues. V lost 4 bases and J lost 1, with 13 bases in between. The germline V gene has CDR1 MNHEY and CDR2 SVGAGI. This clonotype was detected ten times or more.

Sequencing was carried out using blood. The chain is built from TRBV6-5 and TRBJ1-1, with D perhaps TRBD1 (6 bases). The receptor was isolated from a woman under 30 with Graves' hyperthyroidism. The CDR3 here is CASSSGGAGNTEAFF. The DNA of the CDR3 is TGTGCCAGCAGTTCGGGGGGCGCGGGGAACACTGAAGCTTTCTTT.